Each of the 31 T cell receptor beta chains below was sequenced from the same sample in a study of blood T cell repertoires in COVID-19. Profiled with immunoSEQ multiplex PCR; TCRdb holds only in-frame clones, not every one. In the table there are roughly 76,000 clones, around nine tenths of which are singletons. The sample was peripheral blood. Receptors were obtained from a man aged 70 or older with active or convalescent COVID-19.

The gene calls are TRBV30 and TRBJ2-7, with TRBD2 identical over 11 bases. Per germline, CDR1 GTSNPN and CDR2 SVGIG (reference sequence). The CDR3 runs 12 residues. Germline trimming cut 5 bases from V and 7 bases from J; bases unmatched to any gene: 4. The CDR3 is CAWDRLAGEQYF. The CDR3 bases are TGTGCCTGGGATAGACTAGCGGGAGAGCAGTACTTC.

This clone was seen a single time. This CDR3 reads CASSPGTSGSIETQYF. The CDR3 DNA follows: TGCGCCAGCAGCCCGGGGACTAGCGGGAGTATTGAGACCCAGTACTTC. The J gene is TRBJ2-5, the V gene TRBV5-1, with TRBD2 matching 14 bases. Germline V gene lookup returns CDR1 SGHRS and CDR2 YFSETQ. Trimming at V came to 4 bases and at J to 5 bases, leaving 7 bases not matched to a gene. The CDR3 sequence is 16 residues long.

This chain joins TRBV28 and TRBJ1-1; 9 bases map to TRBD1. The CDR3 consists of 16 residues. The germline CDR1 and CDR2 sequences are MDHEN and SYDVKM. Unmatched junction bases numbered 16, after V lost 8 bases and J lost 6 bases. The CDR3 DNA reads as TGTGCCAGCTTTACCTTGGGACAGGGAATGGTAGCTGAAGCTTTCTTT. Translation: CASFTLGQGMVAEAFF.

This clone was counted once. This sequence joins TRBV15 and TRBJ2-1; TRBD2 matches 8 bases. This CDR3 is built from 17 residues. The germline CDR1 and CDR2 sequences are LNHNV and YYDKDF (reference sequence). The ends lost 0 bases at V and 0 bases at J; junction bases unmatched: 4. The CDR3 DNA sequence: TGTGCCACCAGCAGAGATAGAAGCGGGGGCTCCTACAATGAGCAGTTCTTC. Amino acids: CATSRDRSGGSYNEQFF.

J is TRBJ1-4 and V is TRBV2; D perhaps matches TRBD1 (6 bases). CDR1 is SNHLY and CDR2 is FYNNEI in the germline V gene. This CDR3 is 15 amino acids long. Deletions cut 0 bases from V and 4 bases from J, with 9 bases between. Here the CDR3 reads CASSEAGRGNEKLFF. The CDR3 DNA is TGTGCCAGCAGTGAAGCTGGCAGGGGTAATGAAAAACTGTTTTTT.

CDR3: CASSVLEEQFF. As DNA, the CDR3 is TGTGCCAGCAGCGTACTTGAAGAGCAGTTCTTC. J is TRBJ2-1 and V is TRBV5-6; D gene uncertain. The germline V and J ends were trimmed by 4 bases and 10 bases, with 9 bases remaining between them. This CDR3 has 11 residues. Germline CDR1 reads SGHDT; CDR2 reads YYEEEE. Full variable domain (rest looked up from reference TRBV5-6 and TRBJ2-1): DAGVTQSPTHLIKTRGQQVTLRCSPKSGHDTVSWYQQALGQGPQFIFQYYEEEERQRGNFPDRFSGHQFPNYSSELNVNALLLGDSALYLCASSVLEEQFFGPGTRLTVL.

This clone was recorded once. The V call is TRBV6-5, the J call TRBJ1-2, with D hard to call. The CDR3 covers 15 residues. Germline lookup yields CDR1 MNHEY and CDR2 SVGAGI. Trimming took off 6 bases at V and 2 bases at J, with 16 bases between the two ends. The CDR3 nucleotides read TGTGCCAGCAGGCAAACTTGGACTGAAAACTATGGCTACACCTTC. Its protein is CASRQTWTENYGYTF.

In DNA, the CDR3 is TGTGCCAGCAGTGGGGGGGGGTGGAATAGCAATCAGCCCCAGCATTTT. Its protein is CASSGGGWNSNQPQHF. This chain joins TRBV6-1 and TRBJ1-5, with D maybe TRBD1 (5 bases). Germline values: CDR1 MNHNS, CDR2 SASEGT. Trimming left V 4 bases short and J 0 bases short, with 13 bases between. The CDR3 is 16 residues long.

The DNA of the CDR3 is TGTGCCAGAAGCTTAATACAGGGCAGAGGTCAGCCCCAGCATTTT. Residues: CARSLIQGRGQPQHF. The chain has TRBV7-5 and TRBJ1-5; TRBD1 reflects the table's D call only, with no check against the DNA. TRBV7-5 is termed a pseudogene. This CDR3 contains 15 residues.

This sequence joins TRBV27 and TRBJ2-1; D unresolved. From germline, CDR1 is MNHEY and CDR2 SMNVEV (reference sequence). The CDR3 is 15 residues long. Between the trimmed V and J ends, which lost 3 bases and 0 bases, there was a span of 9 bases. The CDR3 protein is CASSFAGSSYNEQFF. The DNA for the CDR3 is TGTGCCAGCAGTTTTGCCGGTAGCTCCTACAATGAGCAGTTCTTC.

The rearrangement joins TRBV27 to TRBJ2-5; 12 bases map to TRBD2. CDR1 and CDR2 (germline): MNHEY, SMNVEV (reference sequence). With V trimmed by 7 bases and J by 7 bases, 7 bases remained unmatched. The CDR3 covers 14 residues. Written as DNA, the CDR3 is TGTGCCAGCACCCAGACTAGCGGGAGTGGGACCCAGTACTTC. Translated: CASTQTSGSGTQYF.

This chain links TRBV6-6 with TRBJ2-4, with 13 bases that match TRBD2. Germline CDR1 MNHNY, CDR2 SVGAGI (reference sequence). The CDR3 totals 18 residues. V shed 5 bases and J 0 bases; nucleotides not matched to a gene: 7. CDR3 residues: CASSPSGLAGQAKNIQYF. The CDR3 DNA reads as TGTGCCAGCAGTCCCTCGGGACTAGCGGGACAAGCCAAAAACATTCAGTACTTC.

This clone was seen only once. The rearrangement links TRBV28 to TRBJ2-7; 12 positions agree with TRBD2. The CDR3 is 15 amino acids. In germline, CDR1 is MDHEN, CDR2 SYDVKM. V shed 5 bases, J shed 6 bases, and the junction held 8 bases outside the gene matches. CDR3 region: CASSLGTSGSVEQYF. The CDR3 DNA sequence: TGTGCCAGCAGTCTAGGGACTAGCGGGTCGGTCGAGCAGTACTTC.

The chain has TRBV19 and TRBJ1-2; TRBD1 matches at 8 bases. The CDR3 is 14 residues long. CDR1 and CDR2 (germline): LNHDA, SQIVND (reference sequence). V dropped 5 bases and J dropped 1; count of bases not matched to a gene: 3. The CDR3 reads CASSVDRVNYGYTF. Here the CDR3 DNA reads TGTGCCAGTAGTGTGGACAGGGTTAACTATGGCTACACCTTC. Looking up the rest from reference TRBV19 and TRBJ1-2 gives the full variable domain: DGGITQSPKYLFRKEGQNVTLSCEQNLNHDAMYWYRQDPGQGLRLIYYSQIVNDFQKGDIAEGYSVSREKKESFPLTVTSAQKNPTAFYLCASSVDRVNYGYTFGSGTRLTVV.

This chain links TRBV13 with TRBJ2-5; 8 nucleotides agree with TRBD1. This CDR3 region has 15 residues. The junction had 8 bases not matched to a gene; V was cut back by 4 bases and J by 4 bases. Germline V gives CDR1 PRHDT, CDR2 FYEKMQ (reference sequence). The CDR3, as DNA: TGTGCCAGCAGCTATAACAGGGGGTCGAGAGAGACCCAGTACTTC. This translates into CASSYNRGSRETQYF.

This clone was counted once. The chain carries TRBV9 and TRBJ2-7; the D gene is possibly TRBD1 (6 bases). V was cut by 3 bases and J by 6 bases, with 13 bases left in between. The CDR3 has 13 amino acids. In germline, CDR1 is SGDLS, CDR2 YYNGEE. The CDR3 region is CASSGQGRSEQYF. The CDR3 DNA follows: TGTGCCAGCAGCGGCCAGGGGCGCAGCGAGCAGTACTTC.

The rearrangement uses TRBV6-1 and TRBJ2-7, with 7 bases fitting TRBD1. The CDR3 has 15 amino acids. Germline assignment: CDR1 MNHNS and CDR2 SASEGT. The J segment lost 3 bases and the V segment lost 2 bases, leaving 7 bases of the junction unmatched. The CDR3 coding sequence is TGTGCCAGCAGTGAACAGGGGACAGCTATCTACGAGCAGTACTTC. Its protein is CASSEQGTAIYEQYF.

This chain connects TRBV11-2 to TRBJ2-5; 12 positions agree with TRBD2. V lost 5 bases to trimming and J lost 4 bases; unmatched junction nucleotides: 8. The CDR3 totals 16 residues. Germline assignment: CDR1 SGHAT and CDR2 FQNNGV. CDR3 DNA: TGTGCCAGCAGCCTCCAACCGGGACTAGCGGGAGAGACCCAGTACTTC. This encodes CASSLQPGLAGETQYF.

The chain recombines TRBV15 with TRBJ1-2; D gene unclear. CDR3 size: 14 residues. Trimming stripped 1 base from V and 3 bases from J, with 9 bases between. Germline CDR1 LNHNV, CDR2 YYDKDF (reference sequence). This CDR3 is CATSRAREDYGYTF. As DNA, the CDR3 is TGTGCCACCAGCAGAGCTAGGGAGGACTATGGCTACACCTTC. The whole variable domain, filled in from reference TRBV15 and TRBJ1-2, reads DAMVIQNPRYQVTQFGKPVTLSCSQTLNHNVMYWYQQKSSQAPKLLFHYYDKDFNNEADTPDNFQSRRPNTSFCFLDIRSPGLGDTAMYLCATSRAREDYGYTFGSGTRLTVV.

The DNA for the CDR3 is TGTGCCAGCTCACCCGAGGCAGGGAGGGTCTACGAGCAGTACTTC. The encoded protein is CASSPEAGRVYEQYF. The chain carries TRBV18 and TRBJ2-7; 7 nucleotides match TRBD2. CDR1 and CDR2 (germline): KGHSH, LQKENI. The length of the CDR3 is 15 residues. The J segment lost 3 bases and the V segment lost 3 bases, leaving 8 bases of the junction unmatched.

This clone showed up just a few times. The chain combines TRBV9 with TRBJ1-1; 7 bases align to TRBD1. V shed 4 bases and J 1 base; nucleotides not matched to a gene: 4. The germline CDR1 and CDR2 sequences are SGDLS and YYNGEE. The CDR3 sequence is 14 residues long. The CDR3 sequence is CASSTRQGNTEAFF. CDR3 coding DNA: TGTGCCAGCAGCACCCGACAGGGGAACACTGAAGCTTTCTTT.

The V call is TRBV6-4, the J call TRBJ2-3; the D is unclear. CDR3 length equals 14 residues. V lost 0 bases, J lost 2 bases, and 6 bases lay in between. Germline values: CDR1 MRHNA, CDR2 SNTAGT. CDR3 sequence: CASSDSQNTDTQYF. Here the CDR3 DNA reads TGTGCCAGCAGTGACTCCCAGAACACAGATACGCAGTATTTT.

This clone was picked up a small number of times. The J gene is TRBJ2-1, the V gene TRBV30; 13 positions match TRBD2. This CDR3 region has 15 residues. Germline CDR1 and CDR2: GTSNPN and SVGIG (reference sequence). V lost 0 bases, J lost 4 bases, and 0 bases stayed unmatched. As DNA, the CDR3 is TGTGCCTGGAGTGTACTAGCGGGAGGGTACAATGAGCAGTTCTTC. Encoded protein: CAWSVLAGGYNEQFF.

The rearrangement uses TRBV5-1 and TRBJ2-7; 13 nucleotides align to TRBD2. This CDR3 contains 15 residues. Germline V lookup: CDR1 SGHRS, CDR2 YFSETQ. Trimming removed 4 bases from V and 3 bases from J; junction bases left unmatched: 4. The CDR3 DNA reads TGCGCCAGCAGCCTACTAGCGGGAGGGATCTACGAGCAGTACTTC. Translated: CASSLLAGGIYEQYF.

The rearrangement uses TRBV5-4 and TRBJ1-1, with TRBD1 as a possible D gene (6 bases). Germline assignment: CDR1 SGHNT and CDR2 YYREEE (reference sequence). CDR3 size: 15 residues. The V gene lost 2 bases and the J gene lost 5 bases, with 16 bases spanning the gap. This CDR3 is CASSFPTGSGTEAFF. Here the CDR3 DNA reads TGTGCCAGCAGCTTTCCGACAGGATCAGGGACTGAAGCTTTCTTT.

This chain connects TRBV28 to TRBJ1-1; 10 nucleotides align to TRBD1. Losses at the gene ends were 6 bases for V and 1 base for J; bases not matched to a gene: 5. The CDR3 is 15 amino acids. The V gene's germline CDR1 is MDHEN and CDR2 SYDVKM. CDR3 in DNA: TGTGCCAGCAGGCCAGGGACAGGGGCGAACACTGAAGCTTTCTTT. Its protein is CASRPGTGANTEAFF.

The chain carries TRBV5-5 and TRBJ1-5; the match to TRBD1 covers 8 bases. Trimming cost V 1 base and J 1 base; bases outside gene matches: 10. The CDR3 loop spans 18 amino acids. CDR1 SGHKS and CDR2 YYEKEE come from the germline V gene (reference sequence). The CDR3 coding sequence is TGTGCCAGCAGCTTGCGACCTGACTGGGACAGGAGCAATCAGCCCCAGCATTTT. Its protein is CASSLRPDWDRSNQPQHF.

This clone was recorded once. The gene calls are TRBV6-5 and TRBJ1-2; D gene unclear. The CDR3 loop spans 15 amino acids. Germline V gene lookup returns CDR1 MNHEY and CDR2 SVGAGI. Trimming shortened V by 0 bases and J by 0 bases, and 8 bases separated the two germline ends. Here the CDR3 DNA reads TGTGCCAGCAGTTACTCGATCGGAGCTAACTATGGCTACACCTTC. It specifies CASSYSIGANYGYTF.

The V gene is TRBV5-5, the J gene TRBJ1-1, with D unclear. The CDR3 sequence is 14 residues long. V dropped 1 base and J dropped 0 bases, with 7 bases sitting between them. CDR1 and CDR2 (germline): SGHKS, YYEKEE (reference sequence). In nucleotides, the CDR3 is TGTGCCAGCAGCTTGATGGAGCTGAACACTGAAGCTTTCTTT. Its translation is CASSLMELNTEAFF.

The CDR3 is CAWNRQGSTEAFF. DNA for the CDR3: TGTGCCTGGAATCGACAGGGAAGTACTGAAGCTTTCTTT. V and J are TRBV30 and TRBJ1-1; 7 positions match TRBD1. This CDR3 is 13 amino acids long. V gave up 4 bases and J gave up 5 bases; unmatched junction bases: 7. Per the germline V gene, CDR1 is GTSNPN and CDR2 is SVGIG (reference sequence).

This clone was seen more than once but under ten times. CDR3 amino acids: CATSGRAGGGSNYGYTF. CDR3 sequence (DNA): TGTGCCACCAGCGGAAGGGCGGGGGGCGGTTCTAACTATGGCTACACCTTC. The V and J genes are TRBV15 and TRBJ1-2; D perhaps matches TRBD1 (6 bases). The CDR3 sequence is 17 residues long. Trimming removed 5 bases from V and 0 bases from J, with 19 bases in between. Germline CDR1 reads LNHNV; CDR2 reads YYDKDF (reference sequence).